The 30 T cell receptor beta chains below come from one sample, sequenced in a study of graft-versus-host responses after intestinal transplantation. These TCRs' antigens remain unknown. The table came from immunoSEQ multiplex PCR; TCRdb's copy has only in-frame clones and leaves some out. The data show under 130,000 clones, with approximately 93% seen just once and 1% to 1.5% held by the top ten. The sequencing used unstimulated CD8+ T cells sorted from spleen or lymph node cells, collected before intestinal transplant. Receptor source: a human donor who received an intestinal transplant.

The rearrangement links TRBV2 to TRBJ1-2; D is perhaps TRBD1 (6 bases). This CDR3 has 16 residues. Germline V gives CDR1 SNHLY, CDR2 FYNNEI. Trimming removed 1 base at V and 1 base at J, with 13 bases between. CDR3 amino acids: CASSEVSGVVNYGYTF. The CDR3 nucleotides are TGTGCCAGCAGTGAAGTGTCAGGGGTAGTTAACTATGGCTACACCTTC.

The chain has TRBV7-8 and TRBJ2-5; D may match TRBD1 or TRBD2 (6 bases each). The CDR3 totals 15 residues. Germline lookup yields CDR1 SGHVS and CDR2 FQNEAQ. With 1 base removed from V and 5 bases from J, the gap between germline ends came to 14 bases. The CDR3 DNA reads as TGTGCCAGCAGCTTAGTGGAGGGGGGATTGGAGACCCAGTACTTC. Its protein product is CASSLVEGGLETQYF. The full variable domain, with the rest looked up from reference TRBV7-8 and TRBJ2-5, is GAGVSQSPRYKVAKRGQDVALRCDPISGHVSLFWYQQALGQGPEFLTYFQNEAQLDKSGLPSDRFFAERPEGSVSTLKIQRTQQEDSAVYLCASSLVEGGLETQYFGPGTRLLVL.

The chain combines TRBV2 with TRBJ2-3, with a weak D call TRBD2 (7 bases). The CDR3 loop spans 15 amino acids. V lost 7 bases and J lost 6, with 20 bases in between. CDR1 SNHLY and CDR2 FYNNEI come from the germline V gene. The CDR3: CASTRTRGGMDTQYF. CDR3 nucleotide sequence: TGTGCCAGCACGAGGACTAGAGGGGGGATGGATACGCAGTATTTT.

This chain links TRBV19 with TRBJ2-6, with TRBD1 as a possible D gene (6 bases). Looked up from germline, CDR1 is LNHDA and CDR2 is SQIVND (reference sequence). Trimming pared 6 bases from V and 0 bases from J, leaving 18 bases between. The CDR3 has 18 residues. The CDR3 coding sequence is TGTGCCAGTAGACCAGGACAGATTTACCTCTCTGGGGCCAACGTCCTGACTTTC. It yields the protein CASRPGQIYLSGANVLTF. Variable domain in full (rest from reference TRBV19 and TRBJ2-6): DGGITQSPKYLFRKEGQNVTLSCEQNLNHDAMYWYRQDPGQGLRLIYYSQIVNDFQKGDIAEGYSVSREKKESFPLTVTSAQKNPTAFYLCASRPGQIYLSGANVLTFGAGSRLTVL.

The genes are TRBV15 and TRBJ2-7; weak D call: TRBD2 (6 bases). This CDR3 is built from 13 residues. Germline CDR1 is LNHNV and CDR2 is YYDKDF (reference sequence). Trimming shortened V by 1 base and J by 2 bases, and 6 bases separated the two germline ends. The CDR3 reads CATSRGEAYEQYF. The DNA of the CDR3 is TGTGCCACCAGCAGAGGGGAGGCCTACGAGCAGTACTTC. The whole variable domain, filled in from reference TRBV15 and TRBJ2-7, reads DAMVIQNPRYQVTQFGKPVTLSCSQTLNHNVMYWYQQKSSQAPKLLFHYYDKDFNNEADTPDNFQSRRPNTSFCFLDIRSPGLGDTAMYLCATSRGEAYEQYFGPGTRLTVT.

The genes are TRBV9 and TRBJ2-7; 8 nucleotides line up with TRBD2. Germline assignment: CDR1 SGDLS and CDR2 YYNGEE. This CDR3 contains 14 residues. With V trimmed by 0 bases and J by 3 bases, 2 bases remained unmatched. The CDR3 DNA is TGTGCCAGCAGCGTAGCGGGGGGGGGCTACGAGCAGTACTTC. Its translation is CASSVAGGGYEQYF.

The chain couples TRBV9 to TRBJ1-3; D may be TRBD1 (6 bases). This CDR3 is 16 amino acids long. Germline V CDR1 and CDR2: SGDLS, YYNGEE. V dropped 3 bases and J dropped 0 bases, with 13 bases sitting between them. CDR3 in amino acids: CASSEGGGFSGNTIYF. In DNA, the CDR3 is TGTGCCAGCAGCGAGGGGGGAGGGTTCTCTGGAAACACCATATATTTT. Complete variable domain (other parts from reference TRBV9 and TRBJ1-3): DSGVTQTPKHLITATGQRVTLRCSPRSGDLSVYWYQQSLDQGLQFLIQYYNGEERAKGNILERFSAQQFPDLHSELNLSSLELGDSALYFCASSEGGGFSGNTIYFGEGSWLTVV.

The chain joins TRBV25-1 to TRBJ2-3; D is unclear. Trimming pared 6 bases from V and 0 bases from J, leaving 7 bases between. Germline lookup yields CDR1 MGHDK and CDR2 SYGVNS. The CDR3 contains 13 residues. CDR3 in amino acids: CASRNYSTDTQYF. CDR3 sequence (DNA): TGTGCCAGCAGGAACTATAGCACAGATACGCAGTATTTT.

V usage is TRBV5-1 and J usage is TRBJ2-5, with 9 bases lining up with TRBD1. V gave up 0 bases and J gave up 5 bases; unmatched junction bases: 5. This CDR3 comprises 15 residues. Germline-derived CDR1 and CDR2 are SGHRS and YFSETQ. This chain's CDR3 is CASSLAGGQGETQYF. The CDR3 nucleotides read TGCGCCAGCAGCTTGGCCGGGGGACAGGGTGAGACCCAGTACTTC. Using reference TRBV5-1 and TRBJ2-5 for the parts outside the CDR3, the full variable domain is KAGVTQTPRYLIKTRGQQVTLSCSPISGHRSVSWYQQTPGQGLQFLFEYFSETQRNKGNFPGRFSGRQFSNSRSEMNVSTLELGDSALYLCASSLAGGQGETQYFGPGTRLLVL.

This clone was seen only once. This chain links TRBV19 with TRBJ1-6; no definite D call. Germline assignment: CDR1 LNHDA and CDR2 SQIVND (reference sequence). Trimming stripped 5 bases from V and 11 bases from J, with 22 bases between. The CDR3 is made up of 16 amino acids. The CDR3 coding sequence is TGTGCCAGTAGTTACCCCGACGGCAAAGGGTTGCCACCCCTCCACTTT. Translated, it gives CASSYPDGKGLPPLHF.

The chain has TRBV7-8 and TRBJ2-7; possible D gene TRBD1, 5 bases. CDR1 SGHVS and CDR2 FQNEAQ come from the germline V gene. V lost 5 bases and J lost 7, with 9 bases in between. The CDR3 is made up of 11 amino acids. The CDR3 bases are TGTGCCAGCAGCGCACAGGATGAGCAGTACTTC. This gives the protein CASSAQDEQYF.

V and J are TRBV2 and TRBJ1-3; D gene uncertain. The CDR3 totals 16 residues. Germline lookup yields CDR1 SNHLY and CDR2 FYNNEI. With 2 bases removed from V and 0 bases from J, the gap between germline ends came to 11 bases. DNA for the CDR3: TGTGCCAGCAGTGAACCAGGCGGAAGCTCTGGAAACACCATATATTTT. This encodes CASSEPGGSSGNTIYF.

The rearrangement uses TRBV15 and TRBJ1-2; D is ambiguous. CDR3 size: 13 residues. Germline V gene data show CDR1 as LNHNV and CDR2 as YYDKDF (reference sequence). The V and J ends lost 0 bases and 8 bases respectively, with 10 bases between them. This chain's CDR3 is CATSRDGSGGYTF. The CDR3 DNA reads TGTGCCACCAGCAGAGATGGCAGCGGGGGCTACACCTTC. The complete variable domain, with remaining parts taken from reference TRBV15 and TRBJ1-2, reads DAMVIQNPRYQVTQFGKPVTLSCSQTLNHNVMYWYQQKSSQAPKLLFHYYDKDFNNEADTPDNFQSRRPNTSFCFLDIRSPGLGDTAMYLCATSRDGSGGYTFGSGTRLTVV.

The J gene is TRBJ2-7, the V gene TRBV30; 8 nucleotides align to TRBD1. Germline CDR1 and CDR2: GTSNPN and SVGIG (reference sequence). The CDR3 covers 15 residues. Trimming removed 7 bases from V and 7 bases from J; junction bases left unmatched: 18. CDR3 sequence (DNA): TGTGCCTTCCAATTGACCGGGGACAGGAGATTGGAGCAGTACTTC. This translates into CAFQLTGDRRLEQYF.

This chain links TRBV19 with TRBJ2-2; no clear D. The V and J ends lost 5 bases and 2 bases respectively, with 15 bases between them. The CDR3 is 16 residues long. Per the germline V gene, CDR1 is LNHDA and CDR2 is SQIVND (reference sequence). This CDR3 is CASSLYYGPNTGELFF. The CDR3 region has the DNA TGTGCCAGTAGTTTATATTACGGGCCTAACACCGGGGAGCTGTTTTTT.

This chain links TRBV5-6 with TRBJ1-1, with TRBD1 as a possible D gene (5 bases). V was pared by 1 base and J by 11 bases, with 12 bases between. Germline lookup yields CDR1 SGHDT and CDR2 YYEEEE. This CDR3 region has 12 residues. The CDR3 DNA is TGTGCCAGCAGCTTGAGTTTGGGGGATGCTTTCTTT. This gives the protein CASSLSLGDAFF.

The V call is TRBV2, the J call TRBJ2-7, with D uncertain. The germline V gene encodes CDR1 SNHLY and CDR2 FYNNEI. The CDR3 loop spans 11 amino acids. Trimming removed 8 bases from V and 4 bases from J, with 9 bases in between. The CDR3 bases are TGTGCCAGCGAGTTCGGGTACGAGCAGTACTTC. This translates into CASEFGYEQYF.

This sequence joins TRBV9 and TRBJ1-6; D is possibly TRBD1 (5 bases). With 7 bases removed from V and 5 bases from J, the gap between germline ends came to 19 bases. The CDR3 runs to 16 residues. Per germline, CDR1 SGDLS and CDR2 YYNGEE. CDR3 coding DNA: TGTGCCAGCGGGGACGTGGAGGGAAGTAATAATTCACCCCTCCACTTT. It is translated as CASGDVEGSNNSPLHF. Combining the CDR3 with reference TRBV9 and TRBJ1-6 gives the whole variable domain DSGVTQTPKHLITATGQRVTLRCSPRSGDLSVYWYQQSLDQGLQFLIQYYNGEERAKGNILERFSAQQFPDLHSELNLSSLELGDSALYFCASGDVEGSNNSPLHFGNGTRLTVT.

The chain recombines TRBV30 with TRBJ2-3, with 9 bases matching TRBD2. V lost 3 bases and J lost 0; bases outside the gene matches: 1. The CDR3 extends over 14 amino acids. Germline CDR1 reads GTSNPN; CDR2 reads SVGIG (reference sequence). DNA of the CDR3: TGTGCCTGGAGCCTAGCGGGGAGCACAGATACGCAGTATTTT. Translated: CAWSLAGSTDTQYF.

This sequence joins TRBV7-9 and TRBJ2-5; D not certain. From germline, CDR1 is SEHNR and CDR2 FQNEAQ (reference sequence). This CDR3 spans 14 amino acids. Trimming removed 0 bases at V and 0 bases at J, with 5 bases between. Written as DNA, the CDR3 is TGTGCCAGCAGCTTAGCGGGGAACCAAGAGACCCAGTACTTC. It yields the protein CASSLAGNQETQYF.

The chain joins TRBV6-6 to TRBJ2-1, with 8 bases identical to TRBD2. Losses at the gene ends were 6 bases for V and 3 bases for J; bases not matched to a gene: 7. Germline V lookup: CDR1 MNHNY, CDR2 SVGAGI (reference sequence). This CDR3 spans 15 amino acids. The CDR3 protein is CASRLAGPLYNEQFF. The CDR3 nucleotides read TGTGCCAGCAGATTAGCGGGGCCCCTCTACAATGAGCAGTTCTTC.

This sequence joins TRBV15 and TRBJ2-7, with 10 bases matching TRBD1. V gave up 3 bases and J gave up 4 bases; unmatched junction bases: 6. The germline V gene has CDR1 LNHNV and CDR2 YYDKDF (reference sequence). The CDR3 consists of 15 residues. The CDR3 DNA reads TGTGCCACCAGCAGGGAGACAGGGGGCAAGTACGAGCAGTACTTC. Translation: CATSRETGGKYEQYF.

The rearrangement uses TRBV5-6 and TRBJ2-2, with TRBD1 as a possible D gene (6 bases). The V and J ends lost 4 bases and 8 bases respectively, with 9 bases between them. Germline loops: CDR1 SGHDT, CDR2 YYEEEE. This CDR3 comprises 12 residues. The CDR3 DNA sequence: TGTGCCAGCAGCCGCGGACAGGGGGAGCTGTTTTTT. This encodes CASSRGQGELFF.

V usage is TRBV30 and J usage is TRBJ2-5; D gene unclear. CDR3 length: 11 amino acids. Trimming took 0 bases from V and 5 from J, leaving 4 bases between them. CDR1 is GTSNPN and CDR2 is SVGIG in the germline V gene (reference sequence). The DNA of the CDR3 is TGTGCCTGGAGTGTAGTGGAGACCCAGTACTTC. This gives the protein CAWSVVETQYF.

The gene calls are TRBV11-2 and TRBJ2-7, with 15 bases aligning to TRBD2. Germline values: CDR1 SGHAT, CDR2 FQNNGV. The CDR3 contains 18 residues. Unmatched junction bases numbered 9, after V lost 4 bases and J lost 2 bases. CDR3 in DNA: TGTGCCAGCAGCTCCCGTCCCGGGACTAGCGGGGGGCCCTACGAGCAGTACTTC. It codes for CASSSRPGTSGGPYEQYF.

The rearrangement links TRBV7-6 to TRBJ2-2; TRBD1 agrees at 9 bases. Germline V gene sequence: CDR1 SGHVS, CDR2 FNYEAQ. CDR3 length: 16 residues. V trimming: 3 bases; J trimming: 4 bases; junction bases outside the gene matches: 6. The CDR3 protein is CASSFRDRVSTGELFF. In DNA, the CDR3 is TGTGCCAGCAGCTTCCGGGACAGGGTGTCCACCGGGGAGCTGTTTTTT.

V and J are TRBV5-5 and TRBJ1-1; possible D gene TRBD1, 6 bases. Germline V gene sequence: CDR1 SGHKS, CDR2 YYEKEE (reference sequence). The germline V and J ends were trimmed by 1 base and 0 bases, with 10 bases remaining between them. The length of the CDR3 is 15 residues. The CDR3 bases are TGTGCCAGCAGCTTGACAGGGCCCATGAACACTGAAGCTTTCTTT. This sequence encodes CASSLTGPMNTEAFF.

The V call is TRBV29-1, the J call TRBJ1-1, with D unclear. The germline V and J ends were trimmed by 6 bases and 5 bases, with 13 bases remaining between them. The length of the CDR3 is 12 residues. Looked up from germline, CDR1 is SQVTM and CDR2 is ANQGSEA. The CDR3 here is CSVLRETTEAFF. The CDR3 DNA sequence: TGCAGCGTCCTTAGGGAGACAACTGAAGCTTTCTTT.

The gene calls are TRBV7-6 and TRBJ2-2, with 8 nucleotides matching TRBD1. The V segment lost 3 bases and the J segment 7 bases; nucleotides outside the gene matches: 7. The CDR3 consists of 15 residues. Germline values: CDR1 SGHVS, CDR2 FNYEAQ. The CDR3 bases are TGTGCCAGCAGCTTTGGACAGGGTTCCCTCGGGGAGCTGTTTTTT. Its translation is CASSFGQGSLGELFF.

V gene TRBV4-2 combines with J gene TRBJ1-2; D is perhaps TRBD1 (5 bases). Germline V lookup: CDR1 LGHNA, CDR2 YNFKEQ. V gave up 1 base and J gave up 8 bases, with 17 bases separating them. This CDR3 region has 15 residues. The CDR3 sequence: CASSQGVLTGTGYTF. The CDR3 region has the DNA TGTGCCAGCAGCCAAGGGGTTCTCACAGGAACCGGCTACACCTTC.